This T cell receptor (beta chain) came from a study of T cell responses to AZD1222 COVID-19 vaccine. Study conclusions and caveats: Spike-spanning, vaccine-associated CD4 TCRs were dominant at 160-218 and 743-854. Vaccination with two AZD1222 doses was followed by a rise in Spike-specific TCR breadth and depth. Nearly half of spike-specific TCRs reportedly target unmutated variant regions. White British donors predominated, females outnumbered males, and clonal diversity was possibly underestimated.

A word on this clone: Its target is not known.

Sequenced by immunoSEQ multiplex PCR; TCRdb stores in-frame clones only, minus some. The table includes tens of thousands of clones, 65% to 80% detected once. Germline V lookup: CDR1 KGHSH, CDR2 LQKENI. V lost 2 bases, J lost 6 bases, and 13 bases lay in between. The CDR3 consists of 14 residues. The material was peripheral blood, obtained on day 0 of AZD1222 vaccination. This chain uses TRBV18 with TRBJ1-2, with D tentatively TRBD1 (6 bases). The clonotype originates from an adult in good health. The CDR3 spells CASSPGGGADGYTF. CDR3 DNA: TGTGCCAGCTCACCAGGGGGGGGCGCGGATGGCTACACCTTC.